The 32 T cell receptor beta chains in this list originate from one sample, sequenced in a study of cytomegalovirus exposure and HLA in healthy donors. Researchers ran the PCR with 60 Vbeta and 13 Jbeta primers. The method was immunoSEQ multiplex PCR; TCRdb's version includes in-frame clones alone and lacks a portion of them. Recorded here are tens of thousands of clones; the top ten clones represent 1.5%. The specimen was PBMCs. The origin of the receptors is a woman aged 60-70 years in good health and CMV-seronegative.

The V call is TRBV28, the J call TRBJ1-2; 7 bases map to TRBD1. Germline CDR1 is MDHEN and CDR2 is SYDVKM. CDR3 length: 13 amino acids. V trimming: 10 bases; J trimming: 8 bases; junction bases outside the gene matches: 13. The CDR3 region is CATTDRQGVGYTF. As DNA, the CDR3 is TGTGCCACCACGGACAGGCAGGGGGTAGGCTACACCTTC.

This chain joins TRBV6-1 and TRBJ2-6; D not resolved. This CDR3 region has 13 residues. Germline V gene lookup returns CDR1 MNHNS and CDR2 SASEGT. The CDR3 DNA sequence: TGTGCTAGCCATAGCTCTGGGGCCAACGTCCTGACTTTC. Protein sequence: CASHSSGANVLTF.

This chain uses TRBV7-6 with TRBJ1-4; 8 bases fit TRBD1. Losses at the gene ends were 4 bases for V and 10 bases for J; bases not matched to a gene: 5. CDR3 length equals 13 residues. Germline values: CDR1 SGHVS, CDR2 FNYEAQ. This chain's CDR3 is CASSSGQAGKLFF. CDR3 nucleotide sequence: TGTGCCAGCAGCTCGGGACAGGCTGGAAAACTGTTTTTT.

V is TRBV6-6 and J is TRBJ2-7; TRBD1 agrees at 9 bases. The CDR3 has 13 residues. Per the germline V gene, CDR1 is MNHNY and CDR2 is SVGAGI (reference sequence). After removal of 10 bases from V and 6 bases from J, the junction contained 10 bases not matched to a gene. The CDR3, as DNA: TGTGCCACCCGGGGACAGGGAACAATCGAGCAGTACTTC. This sequence encodes CATRGQGTIEQYF.

This sequence joins TRBV5-8 and TRBJ2-5; D is undetermined. Between the trimmed V and J ends, which lost 0 bases and 0 bases, there was a span of 6 bases. This CDR3 is built from 14 residues. Germline V CDR1 and CDR2: SGHTS, YDEGEE. The CDR3 DNA follows: TGTGCCAGCAGCTTGGAACAGAACCAAGAGACCCAGTACTTC. Translated: CASSLEQNQETQYF.

The chain employs TRBV7-9 and TRBJ2-3, with a possible D match to TRBD1 (6 bases). The CDR3 is 15 amino acids. The V end was cut by 2 bases, the J end by 2 bases, with 11 bases between. Germline V gene sequence: CDR1 SEHNR, CDR2 FQNEAQ (reference sequence). The CDR3 spells CASSLRGDNTDTQYF. The CDR3 DNA sequence: TGTGCCAGCAGCTTACGAGGGGACAACACAGATACGCAGTATTTT.

The chain employs TRBV9 and TRBJ1-2; weak D call: TRBD1 (6 bases). With 3 bases removed from V and 9 bases from J, the gap between germline ends came to 15 bases. Germline V gene lookup returns CDR1 SGDLS and CDR2 YYNGEE. The CDR3 loop spans 13 amino acids. CDR3 nucleotides: TGTGCCAGCAGCGCTTATACAGGGAAGAGCTACACCTTC. Its protein product is CASSAYTGKSYTF. Together with reference TRBV9 and TRBJ1-2, the CDR3 gives the full variable domain: DSGVTQTPKHLITATGQRVTLRCSPRSGDLSVYWYQQSLDQGLQFLIQYYNGEERAKGNILERFSAQQFPDLHSELNLSSLELGDSALYFCASSAYTGKSYTFGSGTRLTVV.

J is TRBJ1-1 and V is TRBV29-1, with D perhaps TRBD1 (5 bases). The CDR3 runs to 12 residues. Germline CDR1 and CDR2: SQVTM and ANQGSEA. The V and J ends lost 4 bases and 0 bases respectively, with 6 bases between them. CDR3 nucleotides: TGCAGCGTTGGGGGCATGAACACTGAAGCTTTCTTT. It codes for CSVGGMNTEAFF.

This chain joins TRBV28 and TRBJ1-4; D not resolved. CDR1 MDHEN and CDR2 SYDVKM come from the germline V gene. The length of the CDR3 is 12 residues. V dropped 5 bases and J dropped 6 bases, with 7 bases sitting between them. The CDR3: CASSPIDEKLFF. CDR3 bases: TGTGCCAGCAGTCCCATAGATGAAAAACTGTTTTTT.

The V gene is TRBV28, the J gene TRBJ1-3; D is uncertain. This CDR3 is built from 14 residues. CDR1 is MDHEN, CDR2 SYDVKM, per germline. V was shortened by 7 bases and J by 0 bases, with 10 bases between the two germline ends. The DNA of the CDR3 is TGTGCCAGCATAGGCGGAAGCTCTGGAAACACCATATATTTT. It is translated as CASIGGSSGNTIYF.

The rearrangement uses TRBV2 and TRBJ1-2; possible D gene TRBD1, 6 bases. Trimming stripped 0 bases from V and 4 bases from J, with 12 bases between. The CDR3 is made up of 15 amino acids. The germline V gene encodes CDR1 SNHLY and CDR2 FYNNEI. CDR3 amino acids: CASSEALNRVYGYTF. The CDR3 bases are TGTGCCAGCAGTGAAGCGCTCAACAGGGTCTATGGCTACACCTTC.

V and J are TRBV27 and TRBJ2-1; tentatively, D is TRBD2 (5 bases). The CDR3 has 13 residues. The V gene lost 6 bases and the J gene lost 9 bases, with 15 bases spanning the gap. From germline, CDR1 is MNHEY and CDR2 SMNVEV (reference sequence). CDR3 amino acids: CASSPGLRSEQFF. The CDR3, as DNA: TGTGCCAGCAGCCCTGGACTCAGGTCTGAGCAGTTCTTC.

The CDR3, as DNA: TGTGCCATCAGTTTCAACACAGATACGCAGTATTTT. Translation gives CAISFNTDTQYF. The V call is TRBV10-3, the J call TRBJ2-3; no clear D. Trimming shortened V by 5 bases and J by 2 bases, and 5 bases separated the two germline ends. Germline CDR1 reads ENHRY; CDR2 reads SYGVKD. This CDR3 region has 12 residues.

The chain recombines TRBV6-5 with TRBJ1-1; D is ambiguous. This CDR3 region has 15 residues. In germline, CDR1 is MNHEY, CDR2 SVGAGI. V shed 3 bases and J shed 4 bases, with 15 bases lying between them. The CDR3 loop reads CASSYYATVLTEAFF. In DNA, the CDR3 is TGTGCCAGCAGTTATTACGCCACAGTCCTCACTGAAGCTTTCTTT.

The chain is built from TRBV5-1 and TRBJ2-3, with TRBD2 identical over 9 bases. This CDR3 has 16 residues. Germline V CDR1 and CDR2: SGHRS, YFSETQ. V trimming: 4 bases; J trimming: 3 bases; junction bases outside the gene matches: 9. This chain's CDR3 is CASSPPSGTGTDTQYF. The CDR3 bases are TGCGCCAGCAGCCCCCCTAGCGGGACGGGGACAGATACGCAGTATTTT.

The V gene is TRBV27, the J gene TRBJ1-3, with D possibly being TRBD1 (6 bases). Trimming stripped 7 bases from V and 3 bases from J, with 16 bases between. CDR1 and CDR2 (germline): MNHEY, SMNVEV (reference sequence). The length of the CDR3 is 15 residues. CDR3 loop: CASTSAGDGGNTIYF. DNA of the CDR3: TGTGCCAGCACCTCTGCAGGGGACGGTGGAAACACCATATATTTT.

The chain employs TRBV10-3 and TRBJ1-2, with D maybe TRBD1 (5 bases). CDR3 length: 15 amino acids. V was cut by 4 bases and J by 4 bases, with 16 bases left in between. Germline loops: CDR1 ENHRY, CDR2 SYGVKD. CDR3 bases: TGTGCCATCAGTGTCTCGGACATAGGGCGCTATGGCTACACCTTC. Its translation is CAISVSDIGRYGYTF.

The chain recombines TRBV28 with TRBJ2-1; TRBD2 matches at 7 bases. The ends lost 11 bases at V and 4 bases at J; junction bases unmatched: 8. Germline V lookup: CDR1 MDHEN, CDR2 SYDVKM. The CDR3 contains 13 residues. The CDR3 sequence: CALTGGKYNEQFF. The CDR3 nucleotides are TGTGCCTTAACGGGAGGAAAGTACAATGAGCAGTTCTTC.

DNA of the CDR3: TGCGCCAGCAGCTTCACAGTCCCCAATGAAAAACTGTTTTTT. This sequence encodes CASSFTVPNEKLFF. The rearrangement joins TRBV5-1 to TRBJ1-4; D gene uncertain. Germline lookup yields CDR1 SGHRS and CDR2 YFSETQ. The V gene lost 2 bases and the J gene lost 5 bases, with 10 bases spanning the gap. CDR3 length: 14 residues.

The chain joins TRBV5-1 to TRBJ2-2, with TRBD2 matching 13 bases. V shed 3 bases and J 6 bases; nucleotides not matched to a gene: 5. The CDR3 length is 16 residues. Per the germline V gene, CDR1 is SGHRS and CDR2 is YFSETQ. The CDR3 nucleotides are TGCGCCAGCAGCTCCGGACTAGCGGGAGTCCCCGGGGAGCTGTTTTTT. Translation gives CASSSGLAGVPGELFF.

The chain carries TRBV28 and TRBJ1-2, with D unresolved. The CDR3 runs 12 residues. The ends were cut back, 7 bases at V and 4 bases at J, with 10 bases in the middle. Germline V lookup: CDR1 MDHEN, CDR2 SYDVKM. CDR3 sequence reads: CASKLTGYGYTF. CDR3 DNA: TGTGCCAGCAAACTGACGGGCTATGGCTACACCTTC.

The CDR3 coding sequence is TGTGCCACCAGCAGAGATCTCGGGAGAGGGCACAATGAGCAGTTCTTC. This encodes CATSRDLGRGHNEQFF. The gene calls are TRBV15 and TRBJ2-1; tentative D call: TRBD2 (6 bases). Germline values: CDR1 LNHNV, CDR2 YYDKDF (reference sequence). The CDR3 has 16 residues. Deletions cut 0 bases from V and 5 bases from J, with 14 bases between.

V is TRBV6-5 and J is TRBJ2-7; TRBD2 might be the D (5 bases). This CDR3 region has 13 residues. V was shortened by 2 bases and J by 2 bases, with 7 bases between the two germline ends. CDR1 and CDR2 from the germline V gene are MNHEY and SVGAGI. In DNA form, the CDR3 reads TGTGCCAGCAGTTACCGGGATACCTACGAGCAGTACTTC. It specifies CASSYRDTYEQYF.

The genes are TRBV7-6 and TRBJ2-1; a weak D match, TRBD2 (6 bases). The V end was cut by 4 bases, the J end by 0 bases, with 22 bases between. The CDR3 consists of 19 residues. Germline assignment: CDR1 SGHVS and CDR2 FNYEAQ. The CDR3 reads CASSSGGRIFTSSYNEQFF. CDR3 bases: TGTGCCAGCAGCTCCGGAGGGCGAATTTTTACCAGCTCCTACAATGAGCAGTTCTTC.

The chain joins TRBV2 to TRBJ2-2; D might be TRBD1 (6 bases). The CDR3 runs to 17 residues. Germline V gives CDR1 SNHLY, CDR2 FYNNEI. V lost 8 bases and J lost 0, with 19 bases in between. The CDR3 DNA reads as TGTGCCAGCGGGCGACAGGAGACGTTCGCGAACACCGGGGAGCTGTTTTTT. Amino acid sequence: CASGRQETFANTGELFF. Together with reference TRBV2 and TRBJ2-2, the CDR3 gives the full variable domain: EPEVTQTPSHQVTQMGQEVILRCVPISNHLYFYWYRQILGQKVEFLVSFYNNEISEKSEIFDDQFSVERPDGSNFTLKIRSTKLEDSAMYFCASGRQETFANTGELFFGEGSRLTVL.

The chain combines TRBV6-8 with TRBJ2-5; D is ambiguous. The DNA end favors TRBJ2-7, so the J call may be wrong. The CDR3 is made up of 10 amino acids. The germline V gene encodes CDR1 MNHGY and CDR2 SAAAGT. The CDR3 coding sequence is TGTGCCAGCAGTTACAACGAGCAGTACTTC. Protein: CASSYNEQYF.

The chain has TRBV28 and TRBJ1-5, with D perhaps TRBD1 (6 bases). The CDR3 has 17 residues. CDR1 and CDR2 (germline): MDHEN, SYDVKM. The V gene lost 1 base and the J gene lost 2 bases, with 15 bases spanning the gap. The CDR3 DNA follows: TGTGCCAGCAGTTTATCGGCAGGGGCTGGTGGCAATCAGCCCCAGCATTTT. It is translated as CASSLSAGAGGNQPQHF.

The chain carries TRBV28 and TRBJ1-2, with TRBD1 identical over 8 bases. The CDR3 is 16 amino acids. V was clipped by 10 bases and J by 4 bases; unmatched bases: 17. CDR1 and CDR2 (germline): MDHEN, SYDVKM. CDR3 nucleotides: TGTGCCACCAGAGCCACAACGGGACAGGAAACCTATGGCTACACCTTC. Its translation is CATRATTGQETYGYTF.

The chain couples TRBV5-1 to TRBJ2-7; 10 nucleotides line up with TRBD2. V shed 0 bases and J 3 bases; nucleotides not matched to a gene: 6. The germline V gene has CDR1 SGHRS and CDR2 YFSETQ. The CDR3 contains 16 residues. Here the CDR3 DNA reads TGCGCCAGCAGCTTGGGGCTAGCGGGAGAGGTCTACGAGCAGTACTTC. Protein sequence: CASSLGLAGEVYEQYF.

The genes are TRBV4-2 and TRBJ2-3, with 10 bases aligning to TRBD2. Looked up from germline, CDR1 is LGHNA and CDR2 is YNFKEQ. The V gene end was trimmed by 0 bases and the J gene end by 4 bases; junction bases not matched to a gene: 4. The length of the CDR3 is 16 residues. CDR3 residues: CASSQESGRAADTQYF. For the CDR3, the DNA is TGTGCCAGCAGCCAAGAAAGCGGGAGGGCCGCAGATACGCAGTATTTT.

This chain joins TRBV5-6 and TRBJ2-7; 13 bases map to TRBD2. The J segment lost 3 bases and the V segment lost 2 bases, leaving 5 bases of the junction unmatched. Germline CDR1 is SGHDT and CDR2 is YYEEEE. The CDR3 length is 16 residues. The CDR3 DNA reads as TGTGCCAGCAGCTTAAGATGGACTAGCGGGAGCTACGAGCAGTACTTC. It yields the protein CASSLRWTSGSYEQYF.

The chain recombines TRBV7-3 with TRBJ2-7; a weak D match, TRBD2 (5 bases). CDR3 length: 13 amino acids. Between the trimmed V and J ends, which lost 5 bases and 5 bases, there was a span of 13 bases. Germline CDR1 reads SGHTA; CDR2 reads FQGTGA. The CDR3, as DNA: TGTGCCAGCAGCACAACCCTAGCTGACGAGCAGTACTTC. Amino acids: CASSTTLADEQYF.